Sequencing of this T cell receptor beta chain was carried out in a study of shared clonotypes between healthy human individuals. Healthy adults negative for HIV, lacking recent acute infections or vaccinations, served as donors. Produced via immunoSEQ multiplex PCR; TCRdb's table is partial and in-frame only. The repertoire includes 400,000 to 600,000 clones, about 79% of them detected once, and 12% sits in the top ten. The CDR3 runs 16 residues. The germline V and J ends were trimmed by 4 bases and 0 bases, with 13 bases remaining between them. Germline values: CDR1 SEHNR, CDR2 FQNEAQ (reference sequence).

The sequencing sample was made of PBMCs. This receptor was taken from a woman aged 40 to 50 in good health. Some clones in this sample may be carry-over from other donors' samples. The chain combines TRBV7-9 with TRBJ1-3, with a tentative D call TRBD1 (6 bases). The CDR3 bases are TGTGCCAGCAGCTCCAGACAGGCGAGCTCTGGAAACACCATATATTTT. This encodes CASSSRQASSGNTIYF.